Following are 28 T cell receptor beta chains from one sample sequenced in a study of Graves' ophthalmopathy and Graves' hyperthyroidism. Using RNA transcripts, the TCR beta CDR3 regions were amplified. After a first-round RT-PCR with HTBI primers, a second-round multiplex PCR was run. Via MiXCR, TCRdb re-called the multiplex PCR reads, giving one row per CDR3 protein. Among hundreds of thousands of distinct CDR3 sequences, 20% to 25% were seen once, and the ten largest hold roughly 44%. Input material: peripheral blood. These receptors were taken from a woman aged 50 to 60 with Graves' ophthalmopathy.

The chain employs TRBV28 and TRBJ2-7; D could derive from TRBD1 or TRBD2 (6 bases each). This CDR3 spans 11 amino acids. V lost 6 bases and J lost 7, with 10 bases in between. CDR1 and CDR2 from the germline V gene are MDHEN and SYDVKM. The CDR3 DNA sequence: TGTGCCAGCAGCCGGGGGCGGGAGCAGTACTTC. Its translation is CASSRGREQYF.

The chain employs TRBV28 and TRBJ2-7; the match to TRBD2 covers 8 bases. Germline V CDR1 and CDR2: MDHEN, SYDVKM. V lost 6 bases to trimming and J lost 7 bases; unmatched junction nucleotides: 8. This CDR3 region has 13 residues. CDR3 amino acids: CASRTGGPEEQYF. CDR3 nucleotides: TGTGCCAGCAGGACGGGAGGGCCAGAAGAGCAGTACTTC.

This clonotype was picked up many times. The V gene is TRBV9, the J gene TRBJ1-3, with a weak D call TRBD1 (5 bases). Trimming shortened V by 3 bases and J by 0 bases, and 13 bases separated the two germline ends. The CDR3 contains 16 residues. Germline V gene lookup returns CDR1 SGDLS and CDR2 YYNGEE. CDR3 coding DNA: TGTGCCAGCAGCGCGCCCGGGGGAGGCTCTGGAAACACCATATATTTT. Translating it yields CASSAPGGGSGNTIYF.

This clonotype was seen many times. V gene TRBV6-5 combines with J gene TRBJ2-7; the D gene is possibly TRBD2 (6 bases). Trimming pared 6 bases from V and 0 bases from J, leaving 15 bases between. CDR3 length: 15 residues. In germline, CDR1 is MNHEY, CDR2 SVGAGI. CDR3 DNA sequence: TGTGCCAGCAGCCTAACCGGGACTGGCTCCTACGAGCAGTACTTC. Translating gives CASSLTGTGSYEQYF.

The rearrangement uses TRBV28 and TRBJ2-3, with 7 bases identical to TRBD1. The CDR3 consists of 16 residues. CDR1 and CDR2 from the germline V gene are MDHEN and SYDVKM. J was trimmed by 0 bases and V by 4 bases; bases with no gene match: 7. This chain's CDR3 is CASSSRHRGSTDTQYF. CDR3 nucleotides: TGTGCCAGCAGTTCCCGACACAGGGGTAGCACAGATACGCAGTATTTT.

There are many counts of this clonotype. This chain links TRBV6-2 or TRBV6-3 with TRBJ2-5, with 7 positions matching TRBD1. Germline CDR1 reads MNHEY; CDR2 reads SVGEGT. J gave up 4 bases and V 6 bases, and 2 bases lay outside the gene matches. This CDR3 has 12 residues. The CDR3 DNA sequence: TGTGCCAGCAGACGGACAGGAGAGACCCAGTACTTC. This translates into CASRRTGETQYF.

The chain uses TRBV5-1 and TRBJ2-5, with D possibly TRBD1 on 6 matching bases. Between the trimmed V and J ends, which lost 1 base and 5 bases, there was a span of 12 bases. The CDR3 spans 14 residues. CDR1 SGHRS and CDR2 YFSETQ come from the germline V gene. The CDR3 protein is CASSLIHREETQYF. As DNA, the CDR3 is TGCGCCAGCAGCTTGATCCACAGGGAGGAGACCCAGTACTTC.

Concerning this clonotype: This may arise from a read error, as a much more abundant clone is one base away. This CDR3 is missing its conserved last phenylalanine or tryptophan, likely due to a read error. The chain uses TRBV19 and TRBJ1-2, with D perhaps matching TRBD1 (5 bases). Germline loops: CDR1 LNHDA, CDR2 SQIVND (reference sequence). The V and J ends lost 3 bases and 8 bases respectively, with 13 bases between them. The CDR3 is made up of 13 amino acids. The CDR3 coding sequence is TGTGCCAGTAGTATGGCAGGGCACCGGGGCTACACCCTC. It specifies CASSMAGHRGYTL.

This clonotype was recorded many times. This sequence joins TRBV12-3 or TRBV12-4 and TRBJ2-1; D unclear. The CDR3 has 13 residues. The V end was cut by 0 bases, the J end by 10 bases, with 10 bases between. Here the CDR3 reads CASSLASGGEQFF. In nucleotides, the CDR3 is TGTGCCAGCAGTTTAGCGTCAGGTGGGGAGCAGTTCTTC.

In this sample, this clonotype turned up many times. The V and J genes are TRBV30 and TRBJ2-7; 7 bases are shared with TRBD2. CDR1 is GTSNPN and CDR2 is SVGIG in the germline V gene (reference sequence). The junction had 8 bases not matched to a gene; V was cut back by 3 bases and J by 0 bases. This CDR3 spans 15 amino acids. For the CDR3, the DNA is TGTGCCTGGAGGGATGAGCGGGGATCCTCCTACGAGCAGTACTTC. Residues: CAWRDERGSSYEQYF.

This clonotype was observed at least ten times. The chain is built from TRBV6-2 or TRBV6-3 and TRBJ1-5, with D unclear. Deletions cut 2 bases from V and 1 base from J, with 15 bases between. Germline V CDR1 and CDR2: MNHEY, SVGEGT. The CDR3 sequence is 17 residues long. The CDR3 here is CASSYPSDGLSNQPQHF. CDR3 DNA sequence: TGTGCCAGCAGTTACCCCTCCGACGGCTTAAGCAATCAGCCCCAGCATTTT.

This clonotype was detected ten times or more. The CDR3 loop is CATSDTDSYQETQYF. In nucleotides, the CDR3 is TGTGCCACCAGTGACACAGACAGCTACCAAGAGACCCAGTACTTC. The J gene is TRBJ2-5, the V gene TRBV24-1; weak D call: TRBD1 (5 bases). Trimming shortened V by 4 bases and J by 0 bases, and 11 bases separated the two germline ends. There are 15 residues in the CDR3. Germline CDR1 and CDR2: KGHDR and SFDVKD.

This clonotype appeared many times. The rearrangement links TRBV29-1 to TRBJ2-7; a possible D gene is TRBD1 (6 bases). Germline V gene sequence: CDR1 SQVTM, CDR2 ANQGSEA. V lost 2 bases and J lost 3, with 20 bases in between. This CDR3 comprises 16 residues. In DNA, the CDR3 is TGCAGCGTTGAAACCCTCGAGGCAGGGGCAGACTACGAGCAGTACTTC. Translation: CSVETLEAGADYEQYF.

The chain uses TRBV9 and TRBJ2-7, with a possible D match to TRBD1 (9 bases). The germline V gene encodes CDR1 SGDLS and CDR2 YYNGEE. The V gene lost 0 bases and the J gene lost 2 bases, with 18 bases spanning the gap. The CDR3 length is 17 residues. The CDR3 DNA is TGTGCCAGCAGCGTAGCTACGGGAGGGACAGGGCCCTACGAGCAGTACTTC. Protein product: CASSVATGGTGPYEQYF. The entire variable domain, with the rest obtained from reference TRBV9 and TRBJ2-7, is as follows: DSGVTQTPKHLITATGQRVTLRCSPRSGDLSVYWYQQSLDQGLQFLIQYYNGEERAKGNILERFSAQQFPDLHSELNLSSLELGDSALYFCASSVATGGTGPYEQYFGPGTRLTVT.

This clonotype was detected many times. The rearrangement joins TRBV30 to TRBJ1-2; TRBD1 is a possible D gene (5 bases). Germline CDR1 reads GTSNPN; CDR2 reads SVGIG (reference sequence). V was trimmed by 1 base and J by 6 bases, leaving 12 bases between them. The CDR3 has 13 amino acids. This CDR3 is CAWSGRDWDGYTF. CDR3 coding DNA: TGTGCCTGGAGTGGCAGGGATTGGGATGGCTACACCTTC.

This clonotype appeared many times. V usage is TRBV20-1 and J usage is TRBJ2-7; D remains unclear. This CDR3 is built from 13 residues. Germline values: CDR1 DFQATT, CDR2 SNEGSKA (reference sequence). The V end was cut by 6 bases, the J end by 5 bases, with 17 bases between. In nucleotides, the CDR3 is TGCAGTGCGACCACGGAGAGTAATGACGAGCAGTACTTC. Translation gives CSATTESNDEQYF.

Ten or more counts support this clonotype. The V and J genes are TRBV7-3 and TRBJ2-4; the D is unclear. The CDR3 is 13 amino acids. Germline V gene sequence: CDR1 SGHTA, CDR2 FQGTGA. V lost 2 bases and J lost 9, with 11 bases in between. Here the CDR3 DNA reads TGTGCCAGCAGCTTAGCCAGTCGGAGCATTCAGTACTTC. It yields the protein CASSLASRSIQYF.

The V gene is TRBV19, the J gene TRBJ1-1; TRBD1 is a possible D gene (5 bases). The germline V gene encodes CDR1 LNHDA and CDR2 SQIVND (reference sequence). This CDR3 is 16 amino acids long. Trimming shortened V by 7 bases and J by 6 bases, and 24 bases separated the two germline ends. The CDR3 here is CASTLSRGRESPEAFF. The DNA of the CDR3 is TGTGCCAGTACCCTATCCCGTGGCAGGGAATCTCCTGAAGCTTTCTTT.

Ten or more counts support this clonotype. The chain combines TRBV27 with TRBJ2-2; D is possibly TRBD1 or TRBD2 (6 bases each). CDR3 length: 17 residues. From germline, CDR1 is MNHEY and CDR2 SMNVEV (reference sequence). Between the trimmed V and J ends, which lost 0 bases and 3 bases, there was a span of 14 bases. In DNA, the CDR3 is TGTGCCAGCAGTTTATCGCGGGGACAAACATACACCGGGGAGCTGTTTTTT. Amino acid sequence: CASSLSRGQTYTGELFF.

This clonotype was observed a few times. V and J are TRBV5-1 and TRBJ2-5; no definite D call. V shed 0 bases and J shed 2 bases, with 8 bases lying between them. Germline CDR1 SGHRS, CDR2 YFSETQ. The CDR3 contains 14 residues. The CDR3 DNA reads TGCGCCAGCAGCTTGGAAGGCCAACAAGAGACCCAGTACTTC. As protein: CASSLEGQQETQYF.

The rearrangement joins TRBV6-5 to TRBJ1-6, with D unclear. Trimming took 0 bases from V and 7 from J, leaving 13 bases between them. The germline V gene has CDR1 MNHEY and CDR2 SVGAGI. This CDR3 spans 16 amino acids. The CDR3 coding sequence is TGTGCCAGCAGTTACTCGATGGAGAGGAGGAATTCACCCCTCCACTTT. The encoded protein is CASSYSMERRNSPLHF.

This clonotype was found many times. The chain is built from TRBV19 and TRBJ1-5, with 7 bases matching TRBD1. The CDR3 totals 13 residues. Germline V gene lookup returns CDR1 LNHDA and CDR2 SQIVND (reference sequence). V trimming: 5 bases; J trimming: 6 bases; junction bases outside the gene matches: 4. The CDR3 spells CASSDRVGQPQHF. In DNA, the CDR3 is TGTGCCAGTAGTGACAGGGTGGGTCAGCCCCAGCATTTT.

This clonotype was detected a few times. The gene calls are TRBV18 and TRBJ2-1, with a weak D call TRBD2 (7 bases). Germline CDR1 reads KGHSH; CDR2 reads LQKENI. Trimming took 2 bases from V and 2 from J, leaving 13 bases between them. This CDR3 is built from 16 residues. The CDR3: CASSPWRGGTYNEQFF. The DNA of the CDR3 is TGTGCCAGCTCACCATGGAGGGGGGGGACCTACAATGAGCAGTTCTTC.

This clonotype was recorded many times. The genes are TRBV11-2 and TRBJ2-7, with TRBD2 as a possible D gene (5 bases). V lost 2 bases to trimming and J lost 6 bases, with 8 bases between them. Germline V lookup: CDR1 SGHAT, CDR2 FQNNGV. The CDR3 loop spans 12 amino acids. The chain's CDR3 is CASSLRGLEQYF. As DNA, the CDR3 is TGTGCCAGCAGCTTACGAGGGCTCGAGCAGTACTTC.

This clonotype has ten or more counts. The V gene is TRBV19, the J gene TRBJ2-5; D may correspond to TRBD1 or TRBD2 (5 bases each). Germline V CDR1 and CDR2: LNHDA, SQIVND (reference sequence). The CDR3 is made up of 13 amino acids. The germline V and J ends were trimmed by 7 bases and 6 bases, with 15 bases remaining between them. The chain's CDR3 is CASTPRGVQTQYF. The CDR3 nucleotides are TGTGCCAGTACTCCACGGGGCGTCCAGACCCAGTACTTC.

At least ten counts were recorded for this clonotype. The chain carries TRBV20-1 and TRBJ2-1; 11 bases line up with TRBD2. Germline trimming cut 5 bases from V and 0 bases from J; bases unmatched to any gene: 6. Germline V gives CDR1 DFQATT, CDR2 SNEGSKA (reference sequence). The CDR3 is 16 residues long. The CDR3 sequence: CSALYSGRGSYNEQFF. CDR3 in DNA: TGCAGTGCTCTCTATAGCGGGAGGGGCTCCTACAATGAGCAGTTCTTC.

The chain couples TRBV2 to TRBJ1-6; D gene ambiguous. The V and J ends lost 1 base and 9 bases respectively, with 13 bases between them. CDR1 SNHLY and CDR2 FYNNEI come from the germline V gene. CDR3 length equals 15 residues. This chain's CDR3 is CASSEGGRMSSPLHF. In nucleotides, the CDR3 is TGTGCCAGCAGTGAAGGGGGTCGAATGAGTTCACCCCTCCACTTT.

This clonotype has at least ten counts. J is TRBJ2-7 and V is TRBV20-1, with D perhaps TRBD1 or TRBD2 (5 bases each). Germline CDR1 and CDR2: DFQATT and SNEGSKA (reference sequence). The V end lost 8 bases, the J end lost 9 bases, and 17 bases lay between the germline ends. The CDR3 covers 11 residues. As DNA, the CDR3 is TGCAGTTTGAGGGACGGACAAAGGCAGTACTTC. This translates into CSLRDGQRQYF.